This TCR beta chain is drawn from a study of T-cell reconstitution after alpha-beta-depleted transplantation in children. There are 14 residues in the CDR3. The V segment lost 0 bases and the J segment 7 bases; nucleotides outside the gene matches: 6. Germline CDR1 DFQATT, CDR2 SNEGSKA (reference sequence). Unique molecular identifiers tagged the TCRbeta library. TCRdb processed the PCR reads anew with MiXCR; each CDR3 protein has one entry. Among under 450,000 distinct CDR3 sequences listed, less than 15% were seen once. The material was PBMCs, obtained from the stem cell graft. This receptor was taken from a human donor who donated a stem cell graft to a child with Fanconi anemia. The chain combines TRBV20-1 with TRBJ2-7; 10 positions agree with TRBD2. The CDR3, as DNA: TGCAGTGCTAGAGATACCAGCGGGGGGGCAGAGCAGTACTTC. It yields the protein CSARDTSGGAEQYF.